This T cell receptor beta chain was obtained from a study of T cell changes during pregnancy in multiple sclerosis. The table came from immunoSEQ multiplex PCR; TCRdb's copy has only in-frame clones and leaves some out. Of some 80,000 clones listed, roughly 90% were seen once; the top ten hold over 0.8%. A remark on this clone: The limits of the CDR3 on the DNA are not certain, so only TCRdb's listed CDR3 is given.

Germline lookup yields CDR1 SGHRS and CDR2 YFSETQ. Including both end residues, the CDR3 is 11 amino acids long. The chain is built from TRBV5-1 and TRBJ1-2. Sequences were derived from peripheral blood, sampled in the first trimester of pregnancy. The TCR sequence derives from a female donor in good health, enrolled as a control in a pregnancy study. This chain's CDR3 is CASSFGGGTTF.